This paragraph reports one T cell receptor (beta chain). Reverse transcription of all isolated RNA meant that expressed TCRB transcripts were sequenced. Clones were read by immunoSEQ multiplex PCR, and TCRdb kept only the in-frame ones, dropping some. This table holds around 430,000 clones, roughly 31% found once. These data are taken from a study of beta chain features in type 1 diabetes. Trimming removed 3 bases from V and 0 bases from J; junction bases left unmatched: 5. The CDR3 runs to 15 residues. Germline CDR1 KGHSH, CDR2 LQKENI. Sequencing was done on a sample of naive CD4+ T cells from blood. This clonotype was sampled from a man aged 18 to 29 in good health. The rearrangement joins TRBV18 to TRBJ2-7; 7 bases are shared with TRBD1. CDR3 in amino acids: CASSPTRDSSYEQYF. The CDR3 coding sequence is TGTGCCAGCTCACCCACTAGGGACAGCTCCTACGAGCAGTACTTC.